This T cell receptor beta chain was observed in a study of blood T cell repertoires in COVID-19. Study details: The analysed material was cDNA or gDNA that came from T cells, B-cell-depleted T cells, or PBMCs.

Repertoires were generated with immunoSEQ multiplex PCR, while TCRdb's copy carries only in-frame clones and drops some. The table shows over 200,000 clones, with approximately 90% occurring only once. The germline CDR1 and CDR2 sequences are MGHRA and YSYEKL. V dropped 2 bases and J dropped 3; count of bases not matched to a gene: 4. CDR3 length equals 15 residues. The clonotype originates from a man between 18 and 29 years old with acute COVID-19. The specimen was PBMCs or T cells enriched from blood (not recorded which). The chain joins TRBV4-1 to TRBJ2-7; 10 bases map to TRBD2. CDR3 DNA sequence: TGCGCCAGCAGCCAAATCATAGCGGGAGGCTACGAGCAGTACTTC. The encoded protein is CASSQIIAGGYEQYF.